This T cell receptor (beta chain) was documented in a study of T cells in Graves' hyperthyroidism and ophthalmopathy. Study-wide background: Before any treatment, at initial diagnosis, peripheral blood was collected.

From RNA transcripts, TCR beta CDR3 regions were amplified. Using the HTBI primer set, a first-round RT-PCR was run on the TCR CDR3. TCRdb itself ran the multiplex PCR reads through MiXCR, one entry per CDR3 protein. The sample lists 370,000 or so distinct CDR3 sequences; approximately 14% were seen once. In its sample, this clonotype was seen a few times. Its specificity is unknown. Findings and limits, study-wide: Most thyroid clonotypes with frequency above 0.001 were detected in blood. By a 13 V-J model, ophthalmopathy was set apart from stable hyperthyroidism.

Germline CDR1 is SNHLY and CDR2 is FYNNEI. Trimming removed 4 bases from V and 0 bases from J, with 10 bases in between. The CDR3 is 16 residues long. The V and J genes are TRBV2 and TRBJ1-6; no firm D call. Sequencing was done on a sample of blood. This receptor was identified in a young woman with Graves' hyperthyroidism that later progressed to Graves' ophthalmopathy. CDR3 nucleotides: TGTGCCAGCAGTGGACGGGTTAGCTCCTATAATTCACCCCTCCACTTT. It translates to CASSGRVSSYNSPLHF.